This TCR beta chain derives from a study of blood T cells in healthy people across ages (dated by TCRdb to the mid-2010s). Concerning the study at large: In model experiments, template switching captured roughly one uniquely barcoded TCR beta cDNA molecule for every two T cells. Using deep sequencing normalized with unique cDNA molecular identifiers, the study measured how TCR beta repertoire diversity changes with age. The donors were split into four age groups: young (average 16 years), middle-aged (39), aged (more than 60) and long-lived (approximately 80). To avoid experimental bias, donors of different ages were randomly spread across the sequencing lanes. For two donors (one aged 18 to 29 and one aged 80 or older), the study analyzed two additional independent replicas of 1 million unique cDNA reads from the same blood draw. The paper's findings and limits, for the study overall: The CMV infection status of donors was not known, potentially confounding age-related changes in expanded clonotypes. Compared with the aged group, more naive CD4+ T cells, fewer expanded clones and increased TCR diversity were shown by the long-lived group, suggesting age selection. Conclusive comparison of naive and antigen-experienced compartments was prevented by the profiling of bulk unsorted PBMCs. Total diversity estimates from one million sequenced T cells were considered lower bounds and underestimates. Observed TCR beta diversity per million T cells fell roughly linearly with age, and a significant reduction was already apparent by age about 38. There was a strong correlation between observed TCR beta diversity and the percentage of naive T cells measured by flow cytometry.

Only a few counts were recorded for this clonotype. Its antigen remains undetermined. One base away there is no much larger clone; base qualities are not given. From a lookup of the germline V gene (reference sequence), CDR1 and CDR2 are DFQATT and SNEGSKA. V and J lose 3 bases and 4 bases, and a span of 17 bases separates them. Inclusive of the bounding cysteine and phenylalanine, the CDR3 is 15 residues long. Only the CDR3 region is kept as DNA, spanning 45 bases read in frame from base 1. Systemically healthy Caucasian individuals from Russia, 39 in total and aged roughly 6 to 95 years, were included as donors. Each donor gave about 11 milliliters of peripheral blood, drawn into EDTA-treated Vacutainer tubes. Ficoll-Paque density-gradient centrifugation was used to isolate PBMCs, with at least 7 million obtained per sample. Total RNA was extracted from PBMCs with Trizol reagent, with at least 5 micrograms obtained per sample. The percentages of naive CD45RAhigh/CD27high T cells were determined by flow cytometry on a PBMC aliquot from every donor.

Receptor amplification or capture employed 5' RACE. The instrument given in TCRdb is Illumina HiSeq 2500. A second PCR of about 6 to 12 cycles was run with a J-beta primer mix and a sample-barcoded 5' primer. Each TCR beta cDNA molecule received a unique molecular identifier from a template-switch 5' adaptor carrying 12 random nucleotides. Each sample yielded at least 2.5 million CDR3-containing paired-end reads. First-strand cDNA synthesis was performed from all RNA using the Mint cDNA synthesis kit, with priming by a TRBC-specific oligonucleotide. All cDNA was treated with uracil-DNA glycosylase and then went through a first 18-cycle PCR with the universal primers M1SS and BC2_uni_R. The original methods were these. Each sample was normalized by randomly selecting 1 million high-quality reads, each carrying a distinct molecular identifier. Reads with shared molecular identifiers were discarded instead of being binned into consensus sequences. MiTCR, run with a Q25 quality threshold and the strictest error-elimination algorithm, handled CDR3 identification, clonotype clustering and error correction. A nonparametric unseen species model with Euler transformation was used to estimate a lower bound on total TCR beta diversity. TCRdb ran its own pipeline on the public reads, namely fastp trimming at Q25 and MiXCR clone calling, and kept in-frame beta chains. One record per CDR3 amino acid sequence lists the most common genes and DNA. The V and J calls were not made by the authors but by TCRdb's processing. The sample includes hundreds of thousands of distinct CDR3 sequences, with roughly 56% observed a single time. The ten biggest clones cover roughly 25% of the sample.

Rearrangement joined TRBV20-1 to TRBJ2-3; the D segment might be TRBD1 or TRBD2, since each matches 5 bases. Sequencing was performed on blood. The source is a man aged 35-49 years in good health. The base sequence is TGCAGTGCTAGTGGGGGTCTAGTCTTTGCAGATACGCAGTATTTT. Its product reads: CSASGGLVFADTQYF.